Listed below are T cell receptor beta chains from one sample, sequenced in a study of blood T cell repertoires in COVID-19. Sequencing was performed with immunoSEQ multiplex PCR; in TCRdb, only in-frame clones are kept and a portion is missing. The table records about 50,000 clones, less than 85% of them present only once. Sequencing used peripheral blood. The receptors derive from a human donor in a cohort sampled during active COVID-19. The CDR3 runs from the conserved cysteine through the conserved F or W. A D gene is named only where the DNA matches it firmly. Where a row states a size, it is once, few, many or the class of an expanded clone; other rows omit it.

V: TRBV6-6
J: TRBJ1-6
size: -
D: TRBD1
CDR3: CASSYSIDRDSPLHF
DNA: TGTGCCAGCAGTTACTCGATTGACAGGGATTCACCCCTCCACTTT

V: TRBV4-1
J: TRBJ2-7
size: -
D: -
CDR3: CASSLGLAYEQYF
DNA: TGCGCCAGCAGCCTCGGACTGGCCTACGAGCAGTACTTC

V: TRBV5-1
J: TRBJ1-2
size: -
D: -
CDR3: CASSPWGDGYTF
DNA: TGCGCCAGCAGCCCCTGGGGGGATGGCTACACCTTC

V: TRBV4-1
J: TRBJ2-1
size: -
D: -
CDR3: CASSQNFGGTYNEQFF
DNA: TGCGCCAGCAGCCAAAATTTCGGAGGAACCTACAATGAGCAGTTCTTC

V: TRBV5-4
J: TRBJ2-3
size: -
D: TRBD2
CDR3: CASSFRTSGGSTDTQYF
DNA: TGTGCCAGCAGCTTTAGGACTAGCGGGGGTAGCACAGATACGCAGTATTTT

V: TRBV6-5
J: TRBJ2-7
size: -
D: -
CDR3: CASRVSGGSYEQYF
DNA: TGTGCCAGCAGGGTCTCAGGGGGGTCCTACGAGCAGTACTTC

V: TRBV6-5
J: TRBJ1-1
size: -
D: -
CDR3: CASSSLGGTEAFF
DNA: TGTGCCAGCAGTTCCTTGGGGGGCACTGAAGCTTTCTTT

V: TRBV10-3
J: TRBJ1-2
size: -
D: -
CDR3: CAISLGGAGYTF
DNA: TGTGCCATCAGCCTCGGGGGGGCCGGCTACACCTTC

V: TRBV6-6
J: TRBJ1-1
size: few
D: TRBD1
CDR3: CASSSTGQGEAFF
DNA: TGTGCCAGCAGCTCGACAGGGCAGGGCGAAGCTTTCTTT

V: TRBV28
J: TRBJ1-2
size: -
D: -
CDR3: CASSLEAGARVFGYTF
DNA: TGTGCCAGCAGTTTAGAGGCGGGGGCGAGGGTCTTTGGCTACACCTTC

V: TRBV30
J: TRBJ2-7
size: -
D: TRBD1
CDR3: CAWRTGGSSYEQYF
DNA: TGTGCCTGGAGGACAGGGGGGAGCTCCTACGAGCAGTACTTC

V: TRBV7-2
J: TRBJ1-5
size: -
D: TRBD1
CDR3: CASSSQPGGYSNQPQHF
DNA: TGTGCCAGCAGCAGCCAGCCAGGGGGATATAGCAATCAGCCCCAGCATTTT

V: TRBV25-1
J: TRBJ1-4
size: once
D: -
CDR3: CASSETGQSYEKLFF
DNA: TGTGCCAGCAGTGAAACCGGACAGAGCTATGAAAAACTGTTTTTT

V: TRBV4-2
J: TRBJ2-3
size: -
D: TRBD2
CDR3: CASSQGLAGDPFQTDTQYF
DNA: TGTGCCAGCAGCCAGGGACTAGCGGGGGACCCTTTTCAGACAGATACGCAGTATTTT

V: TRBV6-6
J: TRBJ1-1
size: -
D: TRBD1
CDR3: CASSYLTGEDEAFF
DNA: TGTGCCAGCAGTTACCTGACAGGGGAAGATGAAGCTTTCTTT

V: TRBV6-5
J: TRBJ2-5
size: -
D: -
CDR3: CASSYSSGAQETQYF
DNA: TGTGCCAGCAGTTACTCTTCAGGGGCCCAAGAGACCCAGTACTTC

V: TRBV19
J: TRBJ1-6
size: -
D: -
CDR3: CASSIRDNSPLHF
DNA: TGTGCCAGTAGTATCCGGGATAATTCACCCCTCCACTTT

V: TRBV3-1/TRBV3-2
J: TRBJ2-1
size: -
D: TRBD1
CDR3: CASSQVPDRGGGNEQFF
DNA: TGTGCCAGCAGCCAAGTACCCGACAGGGGAGGTGGGAATGAGCAGTTCTTC

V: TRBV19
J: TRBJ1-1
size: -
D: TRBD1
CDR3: CASSDRGLGNTEAFF
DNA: TGTGCCAGTAGTGACAGGGGGCTGGGGAACACTGAAGCTTTCTTT

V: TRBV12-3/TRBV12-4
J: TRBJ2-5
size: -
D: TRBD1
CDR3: CASSQDRAYAQYF
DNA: TGTGCCAGCAGCCAGGACAGGGCGTATGCCCAGTACTTC

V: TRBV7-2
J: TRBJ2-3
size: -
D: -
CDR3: CASSLQGLLGTDTQYF
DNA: TGTGCCAGCAGCTTACAGGGTTTATTAGGGACAGATACGCAGTATTTT

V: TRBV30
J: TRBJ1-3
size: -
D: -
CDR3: CAQSGGPSTIYF
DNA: TGTGCCCAGAGTGGGGGGCCGAGCACCATATATTTT

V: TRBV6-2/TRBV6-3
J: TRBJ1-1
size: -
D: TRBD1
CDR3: CASSYSLRTGTKITEAFF
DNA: TGTGCCAGCAGTTACTCGTTACGGACAGGGACGAAGATCACTGAAGCTTTCTTT

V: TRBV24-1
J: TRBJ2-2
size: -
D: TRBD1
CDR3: CATSDSPGTGETGELFF
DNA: TGTGCCACCAGTGATTCCCCCGGGACAGGCGAAACCGGGGAGCTGTTTTTT

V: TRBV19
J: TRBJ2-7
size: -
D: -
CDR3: CASSIVAGGLYEQYF
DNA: TGTGCCAGTAGTATAGTGGCAGGGGGACTCTACGAGCAGTACTTC

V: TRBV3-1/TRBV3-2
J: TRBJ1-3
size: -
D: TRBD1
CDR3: CASSQTGIGNTIYF
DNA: TGTGCCAGCAGCCAGACAGGGATCGGAAACACCATATATTTT

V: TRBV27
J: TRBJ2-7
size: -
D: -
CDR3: CASSPSWGLEQYF
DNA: TGTGCCAGCAGTCCCTCATGGGGGCTGGAGCAGTACTTC

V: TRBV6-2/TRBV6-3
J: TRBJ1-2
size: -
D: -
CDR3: CASSRRDHYGYTF
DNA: TGTGCCAGCAGTAGGAGGGATCACTATGGCTACACCTTC

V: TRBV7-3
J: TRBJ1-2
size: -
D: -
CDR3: CASSPEPGFGYTF
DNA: TGTGCCAGCAGCCCCGAACCCGGGTTCGGCTACACCTTC

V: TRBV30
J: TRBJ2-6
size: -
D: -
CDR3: CAWRVGGANVLTF
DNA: TGTGCCTGGAGGGTCGGTGGGGCCAACGTCCTGACTTTC

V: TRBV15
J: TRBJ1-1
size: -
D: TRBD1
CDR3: CATSREWARQGGITFF
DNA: TGTGCCACCAGCAGAGAGTGGGCGCGACAGGGGGGGATAACTTTCTTT

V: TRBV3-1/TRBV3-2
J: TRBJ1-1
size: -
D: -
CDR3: CAAGVNTEAFF
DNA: TGTGCCGCCGGGGTCAACACTGAAGCTTTCTTT